This T cell receptor beta chain emerged from a study of cytomegalovirus exposure and HLA in healthy donors. Study conclusions and caveats: The records held CMV serostatus as the only immune exposure information. Accurate HLA-A and HLA-B prediction from TCR beta sequences was reported for most subjects. A cluster of highly shared sequence variants was likely a sequencing artifact.

Primers included in the PCR were 60 Vbeta and 13 Jbeta primers. Under the authors' procedure: About 10 million shared chains were among around 80 million unique TCR beta chains counted in a later analysis. The repertoire was sequenced with immunoSEQ multiplex PCR; TCRdb's copy has only in-frame clones and lacks some. V and J calls and clone size are those listed in that table; D and trimming were worked out from the DNA. The table has tens of thousands of clones, 70% to 80% seen once. To note about this clone: Its antigen is as yet unknown.

The germline V gene encodes CDR1 SGDLS and CDR2 YYNGEE. The V and J ends lost 4 bases and 0 bases respectively, with 9 bases between them. CDR3 length: 14 amino acids. The clonotype originates from a woman between 45 and 65 years old in good health and CMV-seropositive. Sequencing was performed on PBMCs. The V and J genes are TRBV9 and TRBJ2-3, with D perhaps matching TRBD1 (5 bases). CDR3: CASSKQVSTDTQYF. The CDR3 DNA reads as TGTGCCAGCAGCAAACAGGTCAGCACAGATACGCAGTATTTT.